This TCR beta chain was observed in a study of tumor and adjacent non-tumor tissue in lung cancer (dated by TCRdb to about 2018). Concerning the study at large: Patients with adenocarcinoma (12), squamous cell carcinoma (2) and small cell lung cancer (1) were included in the cohort. The approximately 15 patients were aged about 30 to 76 years, included 10 men and 5 women, and had TNM stage I to III disease. A total of some 130 million productive TCRbeta reads were generated by sequencing, corresponding to an average of about 4 million reads per sample. Using bulk TCRbeta repertoires from under 17 lung cancer patients, the study set lung tumor tissue side by side with matched distant non-tumor lung tissue. TCRbeta CDR3 sequencing was performed on approximately 30 paired specimens, with one tumor sample and one normal lung sample collected per patient. The full study reports these points: The top 100 clones accounted for a significantly larger cumulative portion of the repertoire in normal lung than in tumor tissue. The methods do not name the sequencing platform or mention unique molecular identifiers. Tumor tissue showed significantly higher TCR diversity (inverse Simpson) than normal lung tissue, at around 450 vs 150 (P = 0.0075, Mann-Whitney U test). The cohort had only approximately 16 patients, and the authors noted that larger samples and more detailed clinical data are needed. Because peripheral blood was not sequenced, the blood TCRbeta repertoires of the lung cancer patients in the study went unexamined. TCR diversity was significantly higher in younger patients, and higher tumor TCR diversity was associated with shorter overall and disease-free survival.

Receptor amplification or capture employed multiplex PCR. These reads were obtained on an Illumina HiSeq 2500. TCRbeta libraries were constructed through three rounds of nested PCR with primers (Table S4) according to protocols adapted from ARM-PCR. Before sequencing, PCR products of 200-500 bp were cut from the gel and purified using the QIAquick gel extraction kit. The authors processed their data as follows. Reads were cleaned using Trimmomatic, were merged into complete CDR3 sequences using FLASH, and were assigned to V(D)J germline segments using MiTCR. VDJtools was used to compute clonal diversity as the inverse Simpson's index. Productive reads were defined as in-frame sequences without a premature stop codon. TCRdb reanalyzed the raw reads on its own, using fastp at Q25 for trimming and MiXCR for clone calling, and kept in-frame beta chains. Rows merge per CDR3 protein into single entries with the most common DNA and genes. The V and J calls and clone size come from TCRdb's table, not from the authors' own analysis. The sample profile shows about 85,000 distinct CDR3 sequences; roughly two thirds of them were found once. The ten top clones hold more than 14% of the sample.

As concerns this clonotype: The specificity of this receptor is unknown. It has no much larger one-base neighbor in the sample; base qualities were not kept.

CDR1 and CDR2 were assigned from the germline V gene as SQVTM and ANQGSEA. The CDR3 measures 15 amino acids from cysteine to phenylalanine. Only the CDR3 region is kept as DNA, spanning 45 bases read in frame from base 1. Bulk unsorted tissue served as the source for RNA extraction, and RNA quality was assessed using a NanoDrop ND-1000 and an Agilent 2100. The donors were newly diagnosed lung cancer patients admitted for thoracic surgery in China from August to November 2014 who had not received prior chemotherapy. Patients who had received previous radiotherapy or chemotherapy, or who had another concurrent cancer, were excluded from the study. Pieces of surgical tissue measuring about 1-2 cm3 were kept in RNAlater solution and held at -80 degrees C until needed.

The receptor was isolated from a man between 65 and 80 years old with non-small cell lung cancer. The sequenced sample was lung tumor tissue. The chain was built from TRBV29-1 and TRBJ2-1, with no reliable assignment of the D segment. The CDR3 in this case is CRVTASPSSYNEQFF. The bases read TGCAGGGTTACGGCCAGCCCGAGCTCCTACAATGAGCAGTTCTTC.